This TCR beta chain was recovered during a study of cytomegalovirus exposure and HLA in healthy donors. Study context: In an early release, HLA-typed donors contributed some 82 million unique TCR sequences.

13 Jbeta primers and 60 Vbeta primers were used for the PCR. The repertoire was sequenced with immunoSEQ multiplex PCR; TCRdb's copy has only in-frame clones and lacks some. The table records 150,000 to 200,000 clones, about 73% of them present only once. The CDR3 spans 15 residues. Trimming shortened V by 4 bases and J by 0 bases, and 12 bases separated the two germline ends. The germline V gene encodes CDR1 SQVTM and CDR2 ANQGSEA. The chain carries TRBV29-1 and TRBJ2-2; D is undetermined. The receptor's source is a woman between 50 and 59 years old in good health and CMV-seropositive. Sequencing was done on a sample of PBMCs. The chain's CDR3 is CSVVFRGSNTGELFF. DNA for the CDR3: TGCAGCGTTGTGTTCCGCGGCTCGAACACCGGGGAGCTGTTTTTT.